A selection of T cell receptor beta chains follows, all from one sample in a study of T cells after yellow fever vaccination. One entry per CDR3 protein results from TCRdb running MiXCR on the 5' RACE reads. The table shows 400,000 to 450,000 distinct CDR3 sequences, with 18% occurring only once. The sample was PBMCs, taken before the yellow fever booster vaccination. The receptors come from a man younger than 35 who received the YFV17D yellow fever vaccine. The CDR3 runs from the conserved cysteine through the conserved F or W. A D gene is named only where the DNA matches it firmly. Size values are once, few and many counts, or a class for expanded clones, and some rows have none.

TRBV7-2	TRBJ1-1	TRBD1	many	CASIRDREGTEAFF	TGTGCCAGCATACGGGACAGGGAGGGGACTGAAGCTTTCTTT
TRBV7-7	TRBJ2-2	TRBD1	-	CASSLESQGQPYPGELFF	TGTGCCAGCAGCTTAGAGTCCCAGGGACAGCCCTACCCCGGGGAGCTGTTTTTT
TRBV2	TRBJ2-3	TRBD1	-	CASSGDRSTDTQYF	TGTGCCAGCAGTGGGGACAGATCTACAGATACGCAGTATTTT
TRBV11-2	TRBJ2-1	-	-	CASSDVNYNEQFF	TGTGCCAGCAGCGACGTCAACTACAATGAGCAGTTCTTC
TRBV6-2/TRBV6-3	TRBJ2-1	-	few	CASSYSLWNEQFF	TGTGCCAGCAGTTATTCCCTATGGAATGAGCAGTTCTTC
TRBV4-2	TRBJ2-5	-	-	CASSRSVGGPGETQYF	TGTGCCAGCAGCCGGTCTGTCGGGGGGCCGGGGGAGACCCAGTACTTC
TRBV7-3	TRBJ2-5	-	-	CASSLGGNQETQYF	TGTGCCAGCAGCCTCGGAGGGAACCAAGAGACCCAGTACTTC
TRBV29-1	TRBJ1-3	-	many	CSVRTNSGNTIYF	TGCAGCGTTAGGACCAACTCTGGAAACACCATATATTTT
TRBV6-6	TRBJ1-6	-	-	CASSKGAFNSPLHF	TGTGCCAGCAGTAAGGGCGCCTTCAATTCACCCCTCCACTTT
TRBV4-1	TRBJ1-2	-	-	CASSQLQGTSYHTF	TGCGCCAGCAGCCAACTGCAGGGGACCTCATATCACACCTTC
TRBV29-1	TRBJ1-4	-	-	CSVRATPGEKLFF	TGCAGCGTTCGGGCCACTCCAGGCGAAAAACTGTTTTTT
TRBV7-2	TRBJ1-6	TRBD1	-	CASNTGGSPLHF	TGTGCCAGCAACACAGGGGGATCACCCCTCCACTTT
TRBV10-3	TRBJ1-1	-	-	CAISGAENTEAFF	TGTGCCATCAGTGGGGCGGAGAACACTGAAGCTTTCTTT
TRBV29-1	TRBJ1-2	TRBD1	-	CSGGTGDDGYTF	TGCAGCGGGGGGACAGGGGACGATGGCTACACCTTC
TRBV12-3/TRBV12-4	TRBJ2-1	TRBD1	-	CAVPRDRASMSSYNEQFF	TGTGCCGTGCCTCGGGACAGGGCATCGATGAGCTCCTACAATGAGCAGTTCTTC
TRBV4-1	TRBJ1-4	-	-	CASSQEAGNEKLFF	TGCGCCAGCAGCCAAGAAGCAGGGAATGAAAAACTGTTTTTT
TRBV6-5	TRBJ1-1	-	-	CASSYASGTEAFF	TGTGCCAGCAGTTACGCCTCCGGGACAGAAGCTTTCTTT
TRBV5-5	TRBJ2-5	-	-	CASSWGWEETQYF	TGTGCCAGCAGCTGGGGCTGGGAAGAGACCCAGTACTTC
TRBV7-2	TRBJ2-7	TRBD1	-	CASSFAPGQGSYEQYF	TGTGCCAGCAGCTTTGCCCCCGGACAGGGGTCCTACGAGCAGTACTTC
TRBV4-1	TRBJ2-1	TRBD1	-	CASSQPGTGRGNEQFF	TGCGCCAGCAGCCAACCCGGGACAGGGCGGGGCAATGAGCAGTTCTTC
TRBV6-5	TRBJ2-1	-	few	CASSYSNGYNEQFF	TGTGCCAGCAGTTACTCGAATGGTTACAATGAGCAGTTCTTC
TRBV10-3	TRBJ1-1	-	-	CATAGTFSEAFF	TGTGCCACGGCCGGGACATTTTCCGAAGCTTTCTTT
TRBV6-2/TRBV6-3	TRBJ1-5	-	-	CASSYLFPGDPQHF	TGTGCCAGCAGTTATCTCTTTCCTGGGGACCCCCAGCATTTT
TRBV7-9	TRBJ1-1	-	few	CASSLFQGPNTEAFF	TGTGCCAGCAGCTTGTTTCAGGGGCCGAACACTGAAGCTTTCTTT
TRBV3-1	TRBJ2-5	-	few	CASSQLLTPQETQYF	TGTGCCAGCAGCCAATTGTTGACTCCTCAAGAGACCCAGTACTTC
TRBV19	TRBJ1-2	-	-	CASSIDPNPVGGYTF	TGTGCCAGTAGTATAGACCCGAATCCCGTTGGGGGCTACACCTTC
TRBV7-3	TRBJ2-1	-	many	CASSRGAAWSYNEQFF	TGTGCCAGCAGCCGCGGCGCTGCCTGGTCCTACAATGAGCAGTTCTTC
TRBV7-9	TRBJ2-1	TRBD2	few	CASRGTSGTHSYNEQFF	TGTGCCAGCCGAGGGACTAGCGGGACCCACTCCTACAATGAGCAGTTCTTC
TRBV2	TRBJ2-3	-	few	CASSGAQEHSTDTQYF	TGTGCCAGCAGTGGCGCTCAGGAGCACAGCACAGATACGCAGTATTTT
TRBV6-1	TRBJ2-3	-	-	CASTYIGTDTQYF	TGTGCCAGCACTTATATTGGGACAGATACGCAGTATTTT
TRBV5-1	TRBJ2-1	TRBD1	many	CASSFTGQGINEQFF	TGCGCCAGCAGCTTTACGGGACAGGGTATCAATGAGCAGTTCTTC
TRBV11-3	TRBJ2-2	-	-	CASSHRGRAGYTGELFF	TGTGCCAGCAGCCATCGGGGGCGAGCGGGGTACACCGGGGAGCTGTTTTTT
TRBV7-3	TRBJ1-2	TRBD1	few	CASSLILGTDQRSRYGYTF	TGTGCCAGCAGCTTAATTTTGGGGACAGACCAAAGAAGTCGCTATGGCTACACCTTC
TRBV24-1	TRBJ1-5	-	-	CATSDRRGGLFQPQHF	TGTGCCACCAGTGATAGGCGAGGGGGACTCTTCCAGCCCCAGCATTTT
TRBV21-1	TRBJ1-4	-	-	CASSKVLPGPEATNEKLFF	TGTGCCAGCAGCAAAGTTCTTCCGGGGCCAGAAGCAACTAATGAAAAACTGTTTTTT
TRBV27	TRBJ1-2	-	few	CASSPWEGSDGYTF	TGTGCCAGCAGTCCTTGGGAGGGGTCGGATGGCTACACCTTC
TRBV28	TRBJ1-1	-	-	CASSPSGEWAEAFF	TGTGCCAGCAGCCCCTCAGGGGAATGGGCTGAAGCTTTCTTT
TRBV15	TRBJ2-7	-	once	CATSCPLGQSHEQYF	TGTGCCACCAGCTGTCCCTTGGGGCAGTCGCACGAGCAGTACTTC
TRBV6-5	TRBJ1-2	-	-	CASSYTDRNYGYTF	TGTGCCAGCAGTTACACCGACAGGAACTATGGCTACACCTTC
TRBV5-6	TRBJ1-4	-	few	CASSARVGEKLFF	TGTGCCAGCAGCGCCAGGGTGGGGGAAAAACTGTTTTTT
TRBV27	TRBJ1-3	TRBD1	-	CASSHQGQINLLYTGNTIYF	TGTGCCAGCAGTCACCAGGGACAGATAAACCTTCTATACACTGGAAACACCATATATTTT
TRBV13	TRBJ2-7	TRBD1	-	CASSPGGTGYSYEQYF	TGTGCCAGCAGTCCAGGGGGGACAGGGTATTCCTACGAGCAGTACTTC
TRBV7-3	TRBJ2-1	TRBD2	-	CASRLGGTSYNEQFF	TGTGCCAGCAGGTTGGGGGGGACCTCCTACAATGAGCAGTTCTTC
TRBV6-6	TRBJ2-5	-	-	CASSHHQGYQETQYF	TGTGCCAGCAGTCATCATCAGGGGTACCAAGAGACCCAGTACTTC
TRBV4-1	TRBJ1-1	-	-	CASSQDQPYMNTEAFF	TGCGCCAGCAGCCAAGATCAGCCATACATGAACACTGAAGCTTTCTTT
TRBV6-1	TRBJ2-7	-	-	CASSWTPGLYYEQYF	TGTGCCAGCAGTTGGACGCCGGGGTTGTACTACGAGCAGTACTTC
TRBV6-5	TRBJ1-4	TRBD1	-	CASRPSGGGNGEKLFF	TGTGCCAGCAGACCCTCAGGGGGCGGAAATGGTGAAAAACTGTTTTTT
TRBV24-1	TRBJ2-1	-	few	CATSERGAYNEQFF	TGTGCCACCAGTGAGAGGGGGGCCTACAATGAGCAGTTCTTC
TRBV7-9	TRBJ2-5	-	few	CASSFTVETQYF	TGTGCCAGCAGCTTTACGGTAGAGACCCAGTACTTC
TRBV9	TRBJ2-2	-	-	CASSVGWGASGELFF	TGTGCCAGCAGCGTAGGGTGGGGGGCATCCGGGGAGCTGTTTTTT
TRBV6-5	TRBJ1-2	TRBD1	-	CASSYRGQGARSYGYTF	TGTGCCAGCAGTTACCGGGGACAGGGGGCGCGGAGCTATGGCTACACCTTC
TRBV2	TRBJ1-1	-	-	CASSEAQGRTEAFF	TGTGCCAGCAGTGAAGCTCAAGGCAGAACTGAAGCTTTCTTT
TRBV7-2	TRBJ2-3	-	-	CASTWLRATDTQYF	TGTGCCAGCACGTGGCTTAGGGCCACAGATACGCAGTATTTT
TRBV5-1	TRBJ1-2	TRBD1	few	CASSFSEGADGYTF	TGCGCCAGCAGCTTTTCCGAGGGGGCTGATGGCTACACCTTC
TRBV29-1	TRBJ2-4	-	-	CSVEVGGKNIQYF	TGCAGCGTTGAAGTAGGGGGCAAAAACATTCAGTACTTC